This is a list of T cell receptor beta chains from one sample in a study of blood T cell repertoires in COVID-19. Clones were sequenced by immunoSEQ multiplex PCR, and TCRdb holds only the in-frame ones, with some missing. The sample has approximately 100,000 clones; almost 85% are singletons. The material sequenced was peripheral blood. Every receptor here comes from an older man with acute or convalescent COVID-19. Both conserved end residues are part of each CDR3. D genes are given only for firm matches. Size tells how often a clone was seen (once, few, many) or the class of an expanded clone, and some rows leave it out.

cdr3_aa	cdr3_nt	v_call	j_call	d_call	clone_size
CASPGDRGFAGYTF	TGTGCCTCCCCCGGTGACAGGGGATTTGCTGGCTACACCTTC	TRBV30	TRBJ1-2	TRBD1	-
CATSPGQGRPGELFF	TGTGCCACCAGCCCGGGACAGGGGCGCCCCGGGGAGCTGTTTTTT	TRBV24-1	TRBJ2-2	TRBD1	-
CAIHAGNTEAFF	TGTGCCATCCACGCGGGTAACACTGAAGCTTTCTTT	TRBV10-3	TRBJ1-1	-	many
CASSYQLWITGLNQPQHF	TGTGCCAGCAGTTACCAACTTTGGATTACCGGGTTAAATCAGCCCCAGCATTTT	TRBV6-2/TRBV6-3	TRBJ1-5	-	-
CASRSAGAYNSPLHF	TGTGCCAGCAGATCCGCGGGGGCCTATAATTCACCCCTCCACTTT	TRBV27	TRBJ1-6	-	few
CASSQDTDTQYF	TGTGCCAGCAGCCAGGATACAGATACGCAGTATTTT	TRBV7-2	TRBJ2-3	-	-
CATSVGAQETQYF	TGTGCCACCAGTGTGGGGGCCCAAGAGACCCAGTACTTC	TRBV24-1	TRBJ2-5	-	-
CASSSPPIGELFF	TGTGCCAGCAGTTCCCCCCCTATTGGGGAGCTGTTTTTT	TRBV28	TRBJ2-2	-	-
CASSPRTGGYSGANVLTF	TGTGCCAGCAGTCCTCGGACAGGGGGATACTCTGGGGCCAACGTCCTGACTTTC	TRBV27	TRBJ2-6	TRBD1	-
CASSWSVSTDTQYF	TGTGCCAGCAGTTGGTCGGTAAGCACAGATACGCAGTATTTT	TRBV6-6	TRBJ2-3	-	-
CASSLMDTPLSSGANVLTF	TGTGCCAGCAGCTTAATGGACACCCCACTCTCCTCTGGGGCCAACGTCCTGACTTTC	TRBV7-6	TRBJ2-6	-	-
CASTRVEGTIYF	TGTGCCAGCACTCGGGTCGAAGGCACCATATATTTT	TRBV2	TRBJ1-3	-	-
CASSYMDRATNYGYTF	TGTGCCAGCAGTTACATGGACAGGGCAACTAACTATGGCTACACCTTC	TRBV6-5	TRBJ1-2	TRBD1	-
CASSRTVQMNTEAFF	TGTGCCAGCAGTCGGACAGTACAGATGAACACTGAAGCTTTCTTT	TRBV6-5	TRBJ1-1	-	-
CASSFGSGGDPSTDTQYF	TGTGCCAGCAGCTTCGGAAGCGGGGGGGACCCTAGCACAGATACGCAGTATTTT	TRBV5-4	TRBJ2-3	TRBD2	-
CASSSSDRHEKLFF	TGCGCCAGCAGCTCTTCCGACAGGCATGAAAAACTGTTTTTT	TRBV5-1	TRBJ1-4	-	-